A single sample gave rise to the 14 T cell receptor beta chains below, sequenced in a study of cytomegalovirus exposure and HLA in healthy donors. Primers for the PCR totalled 60 Vbeta and 13 Jbeta. Profiling relied on immunoSEQ multiplex PCR, and the TCRdb table lists in-frame clones only, not all of them. Among about 140,000 clones, about 66% were seen once, and the ten largest hold around 1.8%. The sequenced material came from PBMCs. These receptors all stem from a male donor in good health and CMV-seronegative.

The chain has TRBV12-2 and TRBJ1-2; the table's D call TRBD1 went unverified against the DNA. TRBV12-2 counts as a pseudogene. This CDR3 spans 12 amino acids. Here the CDR3 reads CASRRGQGANTF. The CDR3 region has the DNA TGTGCAAGTCGCCGGGGACAGGGGGCTAACACCTTC.

This clone was found a few times. The V gene is TRBV18, the J gene TRBJ2-2, with D tentatively TRBD2 (5 bases). V was clipped by 0 bases and J by 7 bases, with 15 bases between them. This CDR3 has 16 residues. Germline V lookup: CDR1 KGHSH, CDR2 LQKENI. The CDR3 here is CASSPPNSVGNGELFF. The CDR3 DNA follows: TGTGCCAGCTCACCACCGAACAGTGTCGGGAACGGGGAGCTGTTTTTT.

The chain links TRBV4-1 to TRBJ2-5; 8 positions agree with TRBD2. The CDR3 is 15 amino acids. Germline CDR1 MGHRA, CDR2 YSYEKL. The J segment lost 2 bases and the V segment lost 3 bases, leaving 5 bases of the junction unmatched. CDR3 loop: CASSHSGGGQETQYF. The CDR3 DNA reads TGCGCCAGCAGCCACTCGGGCGGGGGGCAAGAGACCCAGTACTTC.

The V gene is TRBV4-1, the J gene TRBJ2-7, with TRBD1 matching 7 bases. CDR3 length: 13 amino acids. Per germline, CDR1 MGHRA and CDR2 YSYEKL. J gave up 4 bases and V 4 bases, and 4 bases lay outside the gene matches. This CDR3 is CASSPPGGYEQYF. CDR3 DNA: TGCGCCAGCAGCCCCCCAGGGGGTTACGAGCAGTACTTC.

V and J are TRBV11-2 and TRBJ1-6, with D unclear. The germline gives CDR1 SGHAT, CDR2 FQNNGV. The V end was cut by 3 bases, the J end by 7 bases, with 13 bases between. The CDR3 totals 15 residues. CDR3 sequence: CASSFVASGNSPLHF. CDR3 coding DNA: TGTGCCAGCAGCTTCGTGGCATCGGGGAATTCACCCCTCCACTTT. The complete variable domain, with remaining parts taken from reference TRBV11-2 and TRBJ1-6, reads EAGVAQSPRYKIIEKRQSVAFWCNPISGHATLYWYQQILGQGPKLLIQFQNNGVVDDSQLPKDRFSAERLKGVDSTLKIQPAKLEDSAVYLCASSFVASGNSPLHFGNGTRLTVT.

The rearrangement joins TRBV6-5 to TRBJ2-1; 8 positions agree with TRBD1. This CDR3 comprises 15 residues. CDR1 is MNHEY, CDR2 SVGAGI, per germline. The junction had 7 bases not matched to a gene; V was cut back by 2 bases and J by 7 bases. The CDR3 sequence is CASSYPRTGRNEQFF. DNA of the CDR3: TGTGCCAGCAGTTACCCTCGGACAGGGCGGAATGAGCAGTTCTTC.

The chain has TRBV2 and TRBJ1-2; 9 positions agree with TRBD1. The CDR3 covers 16 residues. Trimming removed 2 bases from V and 4 bases from J; junction bases left unmatched: 8. CDR1 SNHLY and CDR2 FYNNEI come from the germline V gene. CDR3 loop: CASSERSGTGSYGYTF. In DNA, the CDR3 is TGTGCCAGCAGTGAACGGTCCGGGACAGGGAGCTATGGCTACACCTTC. The full variable domain, rest sourced from reference TRBV2 and TRBJ1-2, is EPEVTQTPSHQVTQMGQEVILRCVPISNHLYFYWYRQILGQKVEFLVSFYNNEISEKSEIFDDQFSVERPDGSNFTLKIRSTKLEDSAMYFCASSERSGTGSYGYTFGSGTRLTVV.

The genes are TRBV10-3 and TRBJ2-5; TRBD1 agrees at 7 bases. J gave up 5 bases and V 4 bases, and 4 bases lay outside the gene matches. Germline V lookup: CDR1 ENHRY, CDR2 SYGVKD. The length of the CDR3 is 13 residues. The CDR3 spells CAISGQGTETQYF. The DNA for the CDR3 is TGTGCCATCAGTGGACAGGGCACGGAGACCCAGTACTTC.

J is TRBJ1-2 and V is TRBV28; TRBD1 might be the D (6 bases). Deletions cut 7 bases from V and 5 bases from J, with 11 bases between. The length of the CDR3 is 12 residues. The germline V gene has CDR1 MDHEN and CDR2 SYDVKM. CDR3: CASTTGAYGYTF. As DNA, the CDR3 is TGTGCCAGCACGACAGGTGCATATGGCTACACCTTC.

This clone occurred a few times. This chain joins TRBV5-1 and TRBJ2-1; 8 nucleotides align to TRBD1. This CDR3 has 16 residues. Germline lookup yields CDR1 SGHRS and CDR2 YFSETQ. Unmatched junction bases numbered 10, after V lost 4 bases and J lost 4 bases. The chain's CDR3 is CASSPGTGTNYNEQFF. Written as DNA, the CDR3 is TGCGCCAGCAGCCCAGGGACAGGTACGAATTACAATGAGCAGTTCTTC.

This chain links TRBV7-3 with TRBJ2-3, with D possibly being TRBD1 (6 bases). The CDR3 is made up of 15 amino acids. Germline assignment: CDR1 SGHTA and CDR2 FQGTGA. The ends were cut back, 1 base at V and 6 bases at J, with 14 bases in the middle. CDR3 amino acids: CASSLRDKHSDTQYF. The CDR3 DNA follows: TGTGCCAGCAGCTTAAGGGACAAACATTCGGATACGCAGTATTTT.

The chain combines TRBV6-1 with TRBJ1-5; TRBD1 matches 8 bases. V lost 7 bases, J lost 7 bases, and 12 bases stayed unmatched. The CDR3 extends over 15 amino acids. Looked up from germline, CDR1 is MNHNS and CDR2 is SASEGT. CDR3 loop: CASTRGQGGGQPQHF. The CDR3 DNA is TGTGCCAGCACTCGAGGACAGGGAGGAGGACAGCCCCAGCATTTT.

The chain links TRBV7-2 to TRBJ1-5; TRBD1 aligns across 8 bases. Germline CDR1 and CDR2: SGHTA and FQGNSA. The J segment lost 3 bases and the V segment lost 5 bases, leaving 6 bases of the junction unmatched. This CDR3 is built from 15 residues. The CDR3 spells CASSLDRDVNQPQHF. As DNA, the CDR3 is TGTGCCAGCAGCCTGGACAGGGATGTCAATCAGCCCCAGCATTTT.

Remarks on this clone: This sample also contains other DNA sequences that code for the same CDR3. The chain is built from TRBV19 and TRBJ2-5, with D hard to call. The germline CDR1 and CDR2 sequences are LNHDA and SQIVND (reference sequence). Between the trimmed V and J ends, which lost 4 bases and 7 bases, there was a span of 13 bases. The CDR3 covers 13 residues. This CDR3 is CASSSYGSVTQYF. In DNA, the CDR3 is TGTGCCAGTAGTAGCTACGGGTCAGTGACCCAGTACTTC.